One and the same sample provided the 24 T cell receptor beta chains below, sequenced in a study of human T cells and chemical hapten exposure. The sample's time point: pre-sensitization, week 0. Regarding treatment: therapeutic diphenylcyclopropenone sensitization with weekly scalp DPC. TCRdb used MiXCR to reprocess the RACE reads, holding one entry per CDR3 protein. The sample consists of roughly 380,000 distinct CDR3 sequences, 4.5% to 5.5% of them appearing once. This specimen was whole blood, taken in connection with sensitization to the hapten diphenylcyclopropenone (DPC). The receptors derive from a woman in her forties or fifties with alopecia areata. Some clones in this sample may be carry-over from other donors' samples.

Many counts were recorded for this clonotype. This chain links TRBV12-3 or TRBV12-4 with TRBJ1-1; TRBD1 agrees at 7 bases. This CDR3 is built from 15 residues. V lost 3 bases and J lost 0; bases outside the gene matches: 4. The CDR3 here is CASSFTGVMNTEAFF. In DNA, the CDR3 is TGTGCCAGCAGTTTTACAGGGGTGATGAACACTGAAGCTTTCTTT.

This clonotype was recorded a few times. A much larger clone is a single base away; this may be a read error. The genes are TRBV7-2 and TRBJ2-7, with 7 bases matching TRBD1. CDR1 and CDR2 from the germline V gene are SGHTA and FQGNSA. CDR3 size: 12 residues. J was trimmed by 6 bases and V by 3 bases; bases with no gene match: 2. This CDR3 reads CASSFAGGEQYF. The CDR3 nucleotides are TGTGCCAGCAGCTTCGCAGGGGGCGAGCAGTACTTC.

This clonotype has more than one count but fewer than ten. This chain links TRBV28 with TRBJ2-7, with 9 bases that match TRBD1. This CDR3 contains 15 residues. In germline, CDR1 is MDHEN, CDR2 SYDVKM. Trimming cost V 5 bases and J 4 bases; bases outside gene matches: 9. The CDR3 spells CASSGTGSARYEQYF. DNA of the CDR3: TGTGCCAGCAGTGGGACAGGGTCGGCCCGGTACGAGCAGTACTTC.

The gene calls are TRBV2 and TRBJ2-1, with unresolved D. CDR1 and CDR2 from the germline V gene are SNHLY and FYNNEI. Trimming stripped 4 bases from V and 7 bases from J, with 11 bases between. The CDR3 length is 13 residues. The CDR3 sequence is CASSGSSRNEQFF. As DNA, the CDR3 is TGTGCCAGCAGTGGAAGTAGCAGGAATGAGCAGTTCTTC.

This clonotype appeared many times. V is TRBV28 and J is TRBJ2-6; D gene uncertain. V was pared by 11 bases and J by 4 bases, with 12 bases between. The CDR3 covers 13 residues. The V gene's germline CDR1 is MDHEN and CDR2 SYDVKM. CDR3 nucleotides: TGTGCCTACTCACCTGGGGGGGCCAACGTCCTGACTTTC. This translates into CAYSPGGANVLTF. Looking up the rest from reference TRBV28 and TRBJ2-6 gives the full variable domain: DVKVTQSSRYLVKRTGEKVFLECVQDMDHENMFWYRQDPGLGLRLIYFSYDVKMKEKGDIPEGYSVSREKKERFSLILESASTNQTSMYLCAYSPGGANVLTFGAGSRLTVL.

This clonotype was seen at least ten times. The V gene is TRBV29-1, the J gene TRBJ2-3, with D tentatively TRBD1 or TRBD2 (5 bases each). V was pared by 5 bases and J by 6 bases, with 21 bases between. The CDR3 contains 15 residues. CDR1 is SQVTM and CDR2 is ANQGSEA in the germline V gene. As DNA, the CDR3 is TGCAGCGTTCCCGTACAGGTCTTTACGGGGGATACGCAGTATTTT. Protein sequence: CSVPVQVFTGDTQYF.

This clonotype came up many times. This chain joins TRBV29-1 and TRBJ2-7; 9 positions agree with TRBD1. CDR3 length: 14 residues. CDR1 SQVTM and CDR2 ANQGSEA come from the germline V gene. The V gene end was trimmed by 4 bases and the J gene end by 3 bases; junction bases not matched to a gene: 7. CDR3 coding DNA: TGCAGCGTTGCCACCGGGACAGGGTTCTACGAGCAGTACTTC. Translating it yields CSVATGTGFYEQYF.

This clonotype was observed a handful of times. V usage is TRBV20-1 and J usage is TRBJ1-1; D perhaps matches TRBD1 (5 bases). The CDR3 has 13 residues. The germline gives CDR1 DFQATT, CDR2 SNEGSKA (reference sequence). V lost 6 bases, J lost 2 bases, and 13 bases lay in between. DNA of the CDR3: TGCAGTGCCGGAATGACAGCCAACACTGAAGCTTTCTTT. Encoded protein: CSAGMTANTEAFF.

This clonotype has only a few counts. The V call is TRBV6-2 or TRBV6-3, the J call TRBJ2-1; 8 bases agree with TRBD1. The germline CDR1 and CDR2 sequences are MNHEY and SVGEGT. V gave up 3 bases and J gave up 12 bases; unmatched junction bases: 4. CDR3 size: 12 residues. The CDR3 nucleotides read TGTGCCAGCAGTTATACCGGGACAGGGCAGTTCTTC. It codes for CASSYTGTGQFF.

This clonotype was counted at least ten times. The V call is TRBV7-9, the J call TRBJ2-3, with 8 bases fitting TRBD2. V was pared by 5 bases and J by 5 bases, with 12 bases of the junction left unmatched. Germline values: CDR1 SEHNR, CDR2 FQNEAQ (reference sequence). This CDR3 comprises 16 residues. CDR3 DNA: TGTGCCAGCAGCCCCGGTTTAGCGGGGCGTATAGATACGCAGTATTTT. Translating gives CASSPGLAGRIDTQYF.

This clonotype was found a few times. The gene calls are TRBV29-1 and TRBJ1-1; 7 nucleotides agree with TRBD1. Germline V gene data show CDR1 as SQVTM and CDR2 as ANQGSEA. Trimming at V came to 7 bases and at J to 1 base, leaving 3 bases not matched to a gene. This CDR3 comprises 12 residues. This CDR3 is CSEGQANTEAFF. Written as DNA, the CDR3 is TGCAGCGAAGGACAGGCGAACACTGAAGCTTTCTTT.

This clonotype was picked up many times. J is TRBJ1-3 and V is TRBV29-1; D gene unclear. This CDR3 is 12 amino acids long. The germline gives CDR1 SQVTM, CDR2 ANQGSEA. V gave up 7 bases and J gave up 0 bases, with 7 bases separating them. This CDR3 reads CSATTSGNTIYF. DNA for the CDR3: TGCAGCGCTACAACCTCTGGAAACACCATATATTTT.

The sample holds a few counts of this clonotype. The CDR3 DNA reads as TGCAGCGTTGAAGGCCCCGGGACAGGGGGCCTGAAGACCCAGTACTTC. The encoded protein is CSVEGPGTGGLKTQYF. This sequence joins TRBV29-1 and TRBJ2-5; 12 nucleotides match TRBD1. Trimming removed 1 base from V and 6 bases from J; junction bases left unmatched: 9. This CDR3 comprises 16 residues. Germline assignment: CDR1 SQVTM and CDR2 ANQGSEA.

The chain recombines TRBV28 with TRBJ1-6; a possible D gene is TRBD1 (5 bases). Between the trimmed V and J ends, which lost 3 bases and 4 bases, there was a span of 13 bases. This CDR3 is built from 16 residues. Germline CDR1 is MDHEN and CDR2 is SYDVKM. The CDR3 DNA follows: TGTGCCAGCAGTTTTGGGGACCCCTATTATAATTCACCCCTCCACTTT. Translated: CASSFGDPYYNSPLHF.

This clonotype was seen repeatedly, ten times or more. This chain joins TRBV3-1 and TRBJ2-1; D is undetermined. The CDR3 covers 14 residues. Germline CDR1 is LGHDT and CDR2 is YNNKEL (reference sequence). The V end was cut by 6 bases, the J end by 8 bases, with 17 bases between. CDR3 nucleotides: TGTGCCAGCAGTACCAATGGTGTGTGGGATGAGCAGTTCTTC. The encoded protein is CASSTNGVWDEQFF.

This clonotype came up many times. Written as DNA, the CDR3 is TGTGCCAGCAGCTTAGGTAGCGGCTCGAACACCGGGGAGCTGTTTTTT. It translates to CASSLGSGSNTGELFF. The chain combines TRBV7-8 with TRBJ2-2; TRBD2 might be the D (6 bases). The CDR3 runs 16 residues. With 1 base removed from V and 0 bases from J, the gap between germline ends came to 9 bases. Looked up from germline, CDR1 is SGHVS and CDR2 is FQNEAQ.

This clonotype was picked up many times. The chain joins TRBV7-2 to TRBJ1-4; D unresolved. The CDR3 is made up of 13 amino acids. V dropped 8 bases and J dropped 8 bases, with 15 bases sitting between them. Germline V gives CDR1 SGHTA, CDR2 FQGNSA. CDR3 DNA sequence: TGTGCCAGCGCAGGCCGTCCGAAGGAAAAACTGTTTTTT. Amino acids: CASAGRPKEKLFF.

The V gene is TRBV24-1, the J gene TRBJ2-1; D uncertain. The V end lost 0 bases, the J end lost 8 bases, and 13 bases lay between the germline ends. This CDR3 has 15 amino acids. The germline V gene has CDR1 KGHDR and CDR2 SFDVKD. DNA of the CDR3: TGTGCCACCAGTGATTTGCAAGCCGGTGGGGATGAGCAGTTCTTC. Translating it yields CATSDLQAGGDEQFF.

CDR3 in DNA: TGTGCCAGCAGTTACGGACTACCTAGCACAGATACGCAGTATTTT. Encoded protein: CASSYGLPSTDTQYF. The genes are TRBV6-5 and TRBJ2-3; maybe TRBD2 (6 bases). The CDR3 runs 15 residues. The V gene's germline CDR1 is MNHEY and CDR2 SVGAGI. Trimming shortened V by 2 bases and J by 0 bases, and 9 bases separated the two germline ends.

The sample holds many counts of this clonotype. The genes are TRBV28 and TRBJ2-3; D perhaps matches TRBD2 (6 bases). Germline V gives CDR1 MDHEN, CDR2 SYDVKM. Deletions cut 5 bases from V and 3 bases from J, with 18 bases between. The CDR3 loop spans 16 amino acids. The DNA of the CDR3 is TGTGCCAGCAGTCCTGCTGGGGGGAGCCGGACAGATACGCAGTATTTT. It is translated as CASSPAGGSRTDTQYF.

This clonotype was observed many times. The chain uses TRBV25-1 and TRBJ2-4; D gene ambiguous. This CDR3 has 10 amino acids. V lost 3 bases and J 15 bases, leaving 9 bases between the germline ends. CDR1 and CDR2 (germline): MGHDK, SYGVNS. CDR3 DNA sequence: TGTGCCAGCAGTGAGGACGATGGGTACTTC. Translating it yields CASSEDDGYF.

This clonotype was seen ten or more times. This rearrangement joins TRBV20-1 to TRBJ2-1; the D gene is possibly TRBD2 (5 bases). The V and J ends lost 3 bases and 0 bases respectively, with 9 bases between them. The CDR3 is 14 amino acids. The germline V gene has CDR1 DFQATT and CDR2 SNEGSKA (reference sequence). CDR3 bases: TGCAGTGCTAGGGACTTCAGCTCCTACAATGAGCAGTTCTTC. Its translation: CSARDFSSYNEQFF.

The sample holds many counts of this clonotype. The rearrangement uses TRBV12-3 or TRBV12-4 and TRBJ2-3; a possible D gene is TRBD2 (6 bases). The CDR3 loop spans 13 amino acids. Deletions cut 6 bases from V and 4 bases from J, with 11 bases between. The CDR3 spells CASSRGSPDTQYF. The CDR3 DNA reads as TGTGCCAGCAGCCGGGGGAGCCCAGATACGCAGTATTTT.

The J gene is TRBJ2-3, the V gene TRBV4-1; 8 bases align to TRBD2. Trimming removed 4 bases from V and 6 bases from J; junction bases left unmatched: 12. Per germline, CDR1 MGHRA and CDR2 YSYEKL. This CDR3 has 16 residues. CDR3 bases: TGCGCCAGCAGCCCCTCGCGGGGGGCGGATTTGGATACGCAGTATTTT. Encoded protein: CASSPSRGADLDTQYF.